The clone carrying this TCR beta chain has just a few counts. This record comes from a study of T cell changes during pregnancy in multiple sclerosis. TCRdb keeps only in-frame clones here, not all; method: immunoSEQ multiplex PCR. The sample comprises 39,000 or so clones, 90% of which are singletons, and 10% rests with the top ten. The CDR3 runs 15 residues. V was cut by 2 bases and J by 1 base, with 11 bases left in between. Germline CDR1 and CDR2: WNHNN and SYGVQD (reference sequence). The specimen comprised CD8+ T cells from peripheral blood mononuclear cells, sampled in the first trimester of pregnancy. The chain joins TRBV10-1 to TRBJ1-1, with D possibly being TRBD1 (6 bases). The sequence was obtained from a female donor with multiple sclerosis, enrolled in a pregnancy study. In nucleotides, the CDR3 is TGCGCCAGCAGTGAGGTACAGGGAACGAACACTGAAGCTTTCTTT. It is translated as CASSEVQGTNTEAFF.